This TCR beta chain was sequenced in a study of shared clonotypes between healthy human individuals. In the study overall: Each donor's CD8 memory used one plate, CD8 naive two, each CD4 subset three.

Repertoires were generated with immunoSEQ multiplex PCR, while TCRdb's copy carries only in-frame clones and drops some. The sample consists of 1,500,000 or so clones, approximately 98.5% of them appearing once. V lost 2 bases and J 2 bases, leaving 10 bases between the germline ends. Germline values: CDR1 MDHEN, CDR2 SYDVKM. The length of the CDR3 is 15 residues. Specimen: naive CD4+ T cells sorted from blood. The subset here: CD45RA+ positively selected. The chain combines TRBV28 with TRBJ1-5, with D unresolved. The TCR sequence derives from a man aged 25-40 years in good health. CDR3 sequence (DNA): TGTGCCAGCAGTTTAAGTGTAGCGGGCAATCAGCCCCAGCATTTT. Translation: CASSLSVAGNQPQHF.